This T cell receptor (beta chain) stems from a study of T-cell reconstitution after alpha-beta-depleted transplantation in children (dated by TCRdb to about 2016). With respect to the entire study: Using TCR repertoire profiling, the study followed T-cell immune reconstitution in a quantitative way in children after TCRalphabeta/CD19-depleted allogeneic hematopoietic cell transplantation.

Reading the germline V gene (reference sequence) gives CDR1 DFQATT and CDR2 SNEGSKA. The CDR3 holds 16 amino acids from the cysteine to the phenylalanine. This entry keeps only the CDR3 DNA: 48 bases, framed from base 1. Libraries came from PCR. The instrument given in TCRdb is Illumina HiSeq 2500. To normalize quantification of the TCRbeta repertoire, the TCR libraries were built with molecular barcoding that relied on unique molecular identifiers. In TCRdb, the public reads were trimmed at Q25 with fastp and aligned with MiXCR, with productive beta chains retained. Entries are consolidated by CDR3 protein sequence, retaining the most common genes and DNA. The sample contains roughly 220,000 distinct CDR3 sequences, around 11% of them found a single time. Together, the top ten hold around 2.8% of the sample. Remarks on this clonotype: What antigen it recognizes has not been identified. With a much larger clone just one base away, this may be a read error.

The chain joins TRBV20-1 to TRBJ2-7; the D gene is perhaps TRBD1, from 5 matching bases. The material sequenced was PBMCs from the stem cell graft donor, taken from the stem cell graft. This receptor was obtained from a human donor who donated a stem cell graft to a child with acute lymphoblastic leukemia. In nucleotide form, the sequence is TGCTGTGCTTACGATTTAGGGGCAGCCACAATCTACGAGCAGTACTTC. Its protein reads: CCAYDLGAATIYEQYF.